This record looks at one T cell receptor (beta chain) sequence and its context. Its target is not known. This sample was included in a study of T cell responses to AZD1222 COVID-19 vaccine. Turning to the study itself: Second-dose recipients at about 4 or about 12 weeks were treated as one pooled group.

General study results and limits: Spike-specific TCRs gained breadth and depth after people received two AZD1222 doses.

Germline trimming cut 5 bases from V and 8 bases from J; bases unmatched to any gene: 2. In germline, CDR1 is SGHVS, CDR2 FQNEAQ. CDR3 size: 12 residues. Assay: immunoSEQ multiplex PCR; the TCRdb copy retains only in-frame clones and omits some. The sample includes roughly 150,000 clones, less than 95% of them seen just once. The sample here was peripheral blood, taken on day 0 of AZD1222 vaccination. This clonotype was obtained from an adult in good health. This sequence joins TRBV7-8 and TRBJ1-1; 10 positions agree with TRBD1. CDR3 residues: CASSPDRGEAFF. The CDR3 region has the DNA TGTGCCAGCAGCCCGGACAGGGGGGAAGCTTTCTTT.